These 21 T cell receptor beta chains share one sample of origin, sequenced in a study of cytomegalovirus exposure and HLA in healthy donors. Both 60 Vbeta primers and 13 Jbeta primers went into the PCR. Only in-frame clones appear in the TCRdb table, and some are missing; sequencing was by immunoSEQ multiplex PCR. Altogether 150,000 to 200,000 clones are present, 82% being singletons, with the ten largest covering approximately 1.5%. Source material: PBMCs. The receptors originated from a girl aged 10 to 17 in good health and CMV-seropositive.

There are a few counts of this clone. The rearrangement uses TRBV4-1 and TRBJ2-1, with TRBD2 matching 13 bases. This CDR3 comprises 16 residues. The ends lost 2 bases at V and 8 bases at J; junction bases unmatched: 6. Germline V gene lookup returns CDR1 MGHRA and CDR2 YSYEKL. The CDR3 nucleotides read TGCGCCAGCAGCCAATCGACTAGCGGGAGGCGATATGAGCAGTTCTTC. Translation gives CASSQSTSGRRYEQFF.

The chain is built from TRBV29-1 and TRBJ2-7; D gene ambiguous. This CDR3 comprises 14 residues. CDR1 is SQVTM, CDR2 ANQGSEA, per germline. The V gene lost 2 bases and the J gene lost 4 bases, with 15 bases spanning the gap. The CDR3 DNA reads TGCAGCGTTGAAAAGGCTGAGGCAGTTTACGAGCAGTACTTC. This sequence encodes CSVEKAEAVYEQYF.

The chain couples TRBV29-1 to TRBJ1-4, with TRBD1 matching 10 bases. The germline V gene has CDR1 SQVTM and CDR2 ANQGSEA. V lost 3 bases to trimming and J lost 8 bases; unmatched junction nucleotides: 6. The length of the CDR3 is 14 residues. In DNA form, the CDR3 reads TGCAGCGTTGAGACCGGGACAGGGGAAGAAAAACTGTTTTTT. This translates into CSVETGTGEEKLFF.

The genes are TRBV28 and TRBJ1-1; a possible D gene is TRBD1 (6 bases). The CDR3 loop spans 16 amino acids. Germline V lookup: CDR1 MDHEN, CDR2 SYDVKM. V was shortened by 5 bases and J by 2 bases, with 18 bases between the two germline ends. The chain's CDR3 is CASSGVAGARNTEAFF. Written as DNA, the CDR3 is TGTGCCAGCAGTGGCGTCGCAGGGGCCAGAAACACTGAAGCTTTCTTT.

J is TRBJ2-7 and V is TRBV28; D gene ambiguous. CDR1 is MDHEN and CDR2 is SYDVKM in the germline V gene. With 0 bases removed from V and 5 bases from J, the gap between germline ends came to 5 bases. The CDR3 runs to 12 residues. The CDR3 DNA reads TGTGCCAGCAGTTTATGGGCCGACGAGCAGTACTTC. Translated: CASSLWADEQYF.

The chain has TRBV2 and TRBJ1-2; 7 bases are shared with TRBD1. The CDR3 spans 13 residues. From germline, CDR1 is SNHLY and CDR2 FYNNEI. The trim removed 7 bases at V and 8 bases at J, leaving 10 bases unmatched. The CDR3 reads CASMEGASSGYTF. The CDR3 DNA reads TGTGCCAGCATGGAGGGGGCGTCATCAGGCTACACCTTC.

The chain has TRBV6-6 and TRBJ1-3; possible D gene TRBD1, 5 bases. V lost 7 bases to trimming and J lost 1 base, with 8 bases between them. CDR3 length: 13 amino acids. From germline, CDR1 is MNHNY and CDR2 SVGAGI (reference sequence). The CDR3 sequence is CASITGSGNTIYF. In nucleotides, the CDR3 is TGTGCCAGCATCACAGGTTCTGGAAACACCATATATTTT.

The chain links TRBV4-3 to TRBJ2-1; the match to TRBD1 covers 7 bases. Germline V gene sequence: CDR1 LGHNA, CDR2 YSLEER. The CDR3 has 14 amino acids. Trimming cost V 3 bases and J 7 bases; bases outside gene matches: 6. The chain's CDR3 is CASSQSPGQNEQFF. CDR3 DNA sequence: TGCGCCAGCAGCCAGAGCCCGGGACAGAATGAGCAGTTCTTC.

The rearrangement links TRBV20-1 to TRBJ1-2; D ambiguous. CDR3 length: 11 residues. Germline V gives CDR1 DFQATT, CDR2 SNEGSKA (reference sequence). V dropped 1 base and J dropped 3 bases, with 3 bases sitting between them. DNA for the CDR3: TGCAGTGCTAGAGTAGACTATGGCTACACCTTC. Translating it yields CSARVDYGYTF.

The V and J genes are TRBV25-1 and TRBJ1-1, with a possible D match to TRBD1 (6 bases). The CDR3 extends over 14 amino acids. Germline lookup yields CDR1 MGHDK and CDR2 SYGVNS. V dropped 6 bases and J dropped 5 bases, with 16 bases sitting between them. In nucleotides, the CDR3 is TGTGCCAGCAGGACACAGGGTCATGAGACTGAAGCTTTCTTT. This encodes CASRTQGHETEAFF.

The genes are TRBV5-4 and TRBJ2-7; D remains unclear. The length of the CDR3 is 13 residues. CDR1 and CDR2 from the germline V gene are SGHNT and YYREEE (reference sequence). V gave up 1 base and J gave up 2 bases, with 7 bases separating them. Here the CDR3 DNA reads TGTGCCAGCAGCTTGTCTGTAGCCTACGAGCAGTACTTC. This sequence encodes CASSLSVAYEQYF.

J is TRBJ1-2 and V is TRBV29-1, with 10 bases identical to TRBD1. With V trimmed by 6 bases and J by 8 bases, 15 bases remained unmatched. Germline assignment: CDR1 SQVTM and CDR2 ANQGSEA. This CDR3 comprises 15 residues. For the CDR3, the DNA is TGCAGCGTCGGCCGCCTGACAGGGGGCAATCGAGGCTACACCTTC. Translation gives CSVGRLTGGNRGYTF.

The CDR3 DNA reads TGTGCCAGCATTTCGGGCAGGGGGAACACTGAAGCTTTCTTT. The encoded protein is CASISGRGNTEAFF. The genes are TRBV2 and TRBJ1-1, with D possibly being TRBD1 (6 bases). V gave up 7 bases and J gave up 1 base, with 13 bases separating them. CDR3 length: 14 amino acids. From germline, CDR1 is SNHLY and CDR2 FYNNEI.

This rearrangement joins TRBV6-5 to TRBJ1-2; 8 bases line up with TRBD1. The CDR3 spans 14 residues. V lost 5 bases to trimming and J lost 3 bases; unmatched junction nucleotides: 5. Germline loops: CDR1 MNHEY, CDR2 SVGAGI. The CDR3 DNA is TGTGCCAGCAGTACGGACAGGGTACACTATGGCTACACCTTC. Translating it yields CASSTDRVHYGYTF.

The chain uses TRBV7-6 and TRBJ2-6, with 9 bases identical to TRBD2. Germline V gene sequence: CDR1 SGHVS, CDR2 FNYEAQ. The CDR3 has 20 amino acids. The trim removed 2 bases at V and 4 bases at J, leaving 15 bases unmatched. CDR3 protein: CASSLRAGGSVESGANVLTF. The CDR3 DNA sequence: TGTGCCAGCAGCTTACGGGCGGGGGGGTCCGTTGAATCCGGGGCCAACGTCCTGACTTTC.

This clone was observed once. The gene calls are TRBV28 and TRBJ1-1, with D maybe TRBD1 (6 bases). The CDR3 is 12 residues long. Trimming removed 7 bases from V and 11 bases from J, with 17 bases in between. CDR1 is MDHEN and CDR2 is SYDVKM in the germline V gene. CDR3 DNA sequence: TGTGCCAGCACCCGGGGGGCCTGGACGGCTTTCTTT. This sequence encodes CASTRGAWTAFF.

Remarks on this clone: Sequence at one end of the junction differs from germline and may be a read error. In nucleotides, the CDR3 is TGTGCCACCAGTTTAGTAGCCTACGAGCAGTACTTC. This encodes CATSLVAYEQYF. This chain connects TRBV28 to TRBJ2-7; D unresolved. The CDR3 spans 12 residues. Looked up from germline, CDR1 is MDHEN and CDR2 is SYDVKM.

The chain uses TRBV28 and TRBJ2-7; 8 bases line up with TRBD2. In germline, CDR1 is MDHEN, CDR2 SYDVKM. After removal of 3 bases from V and 3 bases from J, the junction contained 7 bases not matched to a gene. The CDR3 is 15 amino acids. CDR3 amino acids: CASSFDSGAYYEQYF. DNA of the CDR3: TGTGCCAGCAGTTTCGATAGCGGGGCGTACTACGAGCAGTACTTC.

The chain uses TRBV27 and TRBJ1-5; weak D call: TRBD1 (6 bases). The V end lost 2 bases, the J end lost 4 bases, and 12 bases lay between the germline ends. Germline loops: CDR1 MNHEY, CDR2 SMNVEV (reference sequence). The CDR3 covers 15 residues. As DNA, the CDR3 is TGTGCCAGCAGTTTAAGACAGGACTTGAATCAGCCCCAGCATTTT. It specifies CASSLRQDLNQPQHF.

J is TRBJ2-7 and V is TRBV20-1; D call uncertain. The CDR3 has 11 amino acids. CDR1 and CDR2 (germline): DFQATT, SNEGSKA (reference sequence). The V end lost 6 bases, the J end lost 9 bases, and 15 bases lay between the germline ends. The CDR3 here is CSATPTRGQYF. CDR3 DNA sequence: TGCAGTGCCACCCCAACCCGAGGGCAGTACTTC.

This clone was found a few times. The chain uses TRBV7-9 and TRBJ2-2; D is ambiguous. The ends were cut back, 3 bases at V and 2 bases at J, with 7 bases in the middle. The germline V gene has CDR1 SEHNR and CDR2 FQNEAQ (reference sequence). This CDR3 is 14 amino acids long. This CDR3 is CASSLSFNTGELFF. In DNA, the CDR3 is TGTGCCAGCAGCTTGTCATTTAACACCGGGGAGCTGTTTTTT. The variable domain in full, with the rest retrieved from reference TRBV7-9 and TRBJ2-2, is DTGVSQNPRHKITKRGQNVTFRCDPISEHNRLYWYRQTLGQGPEFLTYFQNEAQLEKSRLLSDRFSAERPKGSFSTLEIQRTEQGDSAMYLCASSLSFNTGELFFGEGSRLTVL.